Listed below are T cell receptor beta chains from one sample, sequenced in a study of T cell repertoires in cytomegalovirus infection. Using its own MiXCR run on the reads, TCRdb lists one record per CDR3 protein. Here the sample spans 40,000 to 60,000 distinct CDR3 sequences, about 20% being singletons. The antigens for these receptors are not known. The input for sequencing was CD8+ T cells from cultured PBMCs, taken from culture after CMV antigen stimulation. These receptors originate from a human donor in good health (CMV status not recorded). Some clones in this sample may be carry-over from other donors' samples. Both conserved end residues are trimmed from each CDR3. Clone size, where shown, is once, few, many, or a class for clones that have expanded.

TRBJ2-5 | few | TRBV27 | ASSPITSAGASETQY
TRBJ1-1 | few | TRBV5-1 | ASSPRDRGRNTEAF
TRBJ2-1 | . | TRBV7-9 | ASSLEGVRAFPEQF
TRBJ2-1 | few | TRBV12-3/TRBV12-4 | ASSPGAYNEQF
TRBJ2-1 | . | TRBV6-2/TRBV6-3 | ASSQLGWNEQF
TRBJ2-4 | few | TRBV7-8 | ASSGQGNIQY
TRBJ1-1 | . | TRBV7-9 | ASSGAVDGDRDAF
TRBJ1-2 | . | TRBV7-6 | ASSRDRGQVNYGYT
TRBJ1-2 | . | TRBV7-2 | ASSPGPGGGGYT
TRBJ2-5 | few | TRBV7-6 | ASSLTIDQETQY
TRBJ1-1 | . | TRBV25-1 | ASRRGTEAF
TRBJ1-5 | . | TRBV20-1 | SAREAWDVGNQPQH
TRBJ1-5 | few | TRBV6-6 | ASSLNVGNQPQH
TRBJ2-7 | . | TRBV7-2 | ASSPIDRYLGYEQY
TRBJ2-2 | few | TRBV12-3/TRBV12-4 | ASTRQGGTGELF
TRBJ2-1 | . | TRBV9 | ASSVGPAGGHLSYNEQF
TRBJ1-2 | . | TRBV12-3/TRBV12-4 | ASSFPPISAYGYT
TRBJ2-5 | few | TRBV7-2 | ASSVRLAGLTQETQY
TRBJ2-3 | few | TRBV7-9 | ASSPRTGDTDTQY
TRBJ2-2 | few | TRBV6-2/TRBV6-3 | ASSYRASAGELF
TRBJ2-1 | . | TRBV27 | ASSLTRDRGMDNEQF
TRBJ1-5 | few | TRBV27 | ASSLFRVGQPQH
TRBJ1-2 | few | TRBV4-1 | ASSQGPRTYGYT
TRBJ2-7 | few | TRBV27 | ASSRGYEQY
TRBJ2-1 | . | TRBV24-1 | ATSERTGGIRLNEQF
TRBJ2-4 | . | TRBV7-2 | ASRSGTGVVDIQY
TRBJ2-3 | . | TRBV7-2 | ASSLWIGGGTDTQY
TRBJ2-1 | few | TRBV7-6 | ASSLRQGGNEQF
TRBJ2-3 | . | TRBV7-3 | ASSITSGTGDTQY
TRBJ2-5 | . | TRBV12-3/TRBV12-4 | ASRWTGDETQY
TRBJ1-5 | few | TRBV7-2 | ASSPSGEPQH
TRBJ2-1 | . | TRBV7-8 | ASSLSRYHYNEQF
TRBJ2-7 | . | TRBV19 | ASSIAGFGSYEQY
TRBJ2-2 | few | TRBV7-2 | ASSFAGGELF
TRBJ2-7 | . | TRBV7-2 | ASSWGGGIGYEQY
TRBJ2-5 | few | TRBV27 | ASSSNPQETQY
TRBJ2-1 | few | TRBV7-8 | ASSLGTGDEQF
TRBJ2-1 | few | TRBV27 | ASSLSSYNEQF
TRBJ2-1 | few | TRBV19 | ASSIPGGNEQF
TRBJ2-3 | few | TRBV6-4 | ASSSLAGEVDTQY
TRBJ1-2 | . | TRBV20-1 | SAGGYT
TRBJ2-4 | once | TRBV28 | ASSAGLAGVAKNIQY
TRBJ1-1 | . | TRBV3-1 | ASSQARRPHTEAF
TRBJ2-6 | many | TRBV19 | ATTLGPSGANVLT
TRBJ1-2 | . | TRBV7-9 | ASSSPNGGGNGYT
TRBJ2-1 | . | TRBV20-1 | SARDPQRGGLDEQF
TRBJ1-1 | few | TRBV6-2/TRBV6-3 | ASRTGANTEAF
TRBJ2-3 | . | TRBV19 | ASSIGIYERQY